The subject of this entry is one T cell receptor (beta chain). The data were obtained in a study of cytomegalovirus exposure and HLA in healthy donors. This PCR relied on a set of 60 Vbeta primers and 13 Jbeta primers. Source study methods: Roughly 80 million unique TCR beta chains, 8.5 million to 14 million shared, were counted in a later analysis. Generated by immunoSEQ multiplex PCR, the TCRdb table keeps only in-frame clones and is missing some. That table is the source of V, J and clone size, and D and trimming were worked out from the DNA. The table lists 100,000 or so clones. After removal of 3 bases from V and 4 bases from J, the junction contained 4 bases not matched to a gene. Per the germline V gene, CDR1 is KGHSH and CDR2 is LQKENI. The CDR3 covers 15 residues.

V is TRBV18 and J is TRBJ2-5, with TRBD1 matching over 11 bases. The material sequenced was PBMCs. The source of this sequence is a man aged 50 to 59 in good health and CMV-seronegative. CDR3: CASSPRTGGGETQYF. DNA of the CDR3: TGTGCCAGCTCACCTAGGACAGGGGGCGGAGAGACCCAGTACTTC. The whole variable domain, remainder taken from reference TRBV18 and TRBJ2-5, is NAGVMQNPRHLVRRRGQEARLRCSPMKGHSHVYWYRQLPEEGLKFMVYLQKENIIDESGMPKERFSAEFPKEGPSILRIQQVVRGDSAAYFCASSPRTGGGETQYFGPGTRLLVL.